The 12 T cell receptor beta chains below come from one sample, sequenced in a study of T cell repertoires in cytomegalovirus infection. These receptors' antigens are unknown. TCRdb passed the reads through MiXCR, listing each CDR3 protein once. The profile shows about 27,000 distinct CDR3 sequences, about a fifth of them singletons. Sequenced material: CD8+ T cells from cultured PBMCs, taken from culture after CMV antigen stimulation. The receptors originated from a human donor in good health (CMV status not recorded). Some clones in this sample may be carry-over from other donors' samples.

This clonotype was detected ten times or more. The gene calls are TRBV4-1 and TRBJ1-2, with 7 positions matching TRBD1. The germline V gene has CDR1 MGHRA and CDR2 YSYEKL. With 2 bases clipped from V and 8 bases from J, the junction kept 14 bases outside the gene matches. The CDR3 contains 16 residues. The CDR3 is CASSQLLTGALTGYTF. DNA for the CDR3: TGCGCCAGCAGCCAACTCCTCACAGGGGCGCTAACCGGCTACACCTTC.

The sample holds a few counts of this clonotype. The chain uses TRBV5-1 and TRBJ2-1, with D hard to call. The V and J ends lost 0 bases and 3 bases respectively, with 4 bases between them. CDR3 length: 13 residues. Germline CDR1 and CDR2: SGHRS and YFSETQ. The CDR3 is CASSLESYNEQFF. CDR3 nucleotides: TGCGCCAGCAGCTTGGAGAGCTACAATGAGCAGTTCTTC.

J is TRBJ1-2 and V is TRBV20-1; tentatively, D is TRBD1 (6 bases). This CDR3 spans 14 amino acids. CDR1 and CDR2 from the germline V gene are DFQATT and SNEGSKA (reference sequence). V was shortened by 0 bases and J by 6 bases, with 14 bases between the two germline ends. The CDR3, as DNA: TGCAGTGCTAGAGATCTAGCCCAGGGGAATGGCTACACCTTC. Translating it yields CSARDLAQGNGYTF.

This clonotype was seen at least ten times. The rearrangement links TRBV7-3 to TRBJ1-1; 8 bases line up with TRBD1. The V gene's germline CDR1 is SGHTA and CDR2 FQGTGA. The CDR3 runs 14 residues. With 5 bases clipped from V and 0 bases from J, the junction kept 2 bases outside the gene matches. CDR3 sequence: CASSAQGVNTEAFF. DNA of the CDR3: TGTGCCAGCAGCGCACAGGGGGTGAACACTGAAGCTTTCTTT.

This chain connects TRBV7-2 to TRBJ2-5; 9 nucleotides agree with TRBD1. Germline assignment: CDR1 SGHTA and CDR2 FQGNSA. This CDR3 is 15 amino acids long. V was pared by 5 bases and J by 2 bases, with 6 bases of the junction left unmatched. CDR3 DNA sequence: TGTGCCAGCAGCCCCTGGGACAGGGAACAAGAGACCCAGTACTTC. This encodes CASSPWDREQETQYF.

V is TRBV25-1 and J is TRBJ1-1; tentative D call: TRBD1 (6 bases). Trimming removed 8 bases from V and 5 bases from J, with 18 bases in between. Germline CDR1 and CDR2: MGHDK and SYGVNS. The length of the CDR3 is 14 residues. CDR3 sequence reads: CASSPHRELTEAFF. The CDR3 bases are TGTGCCAGCTCCCCCCACAGGGAGCTTACTGAAGCTTTCTTT.

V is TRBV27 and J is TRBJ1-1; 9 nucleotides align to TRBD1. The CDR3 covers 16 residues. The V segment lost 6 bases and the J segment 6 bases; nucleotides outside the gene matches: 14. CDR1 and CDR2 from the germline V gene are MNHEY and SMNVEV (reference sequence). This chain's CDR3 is CASSEGTGIDVAEAFF. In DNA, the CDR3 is TGTGCCAGCAGCGAAGGGACAGGGATCGATGTGGCTGAAGCTTTCTTT.

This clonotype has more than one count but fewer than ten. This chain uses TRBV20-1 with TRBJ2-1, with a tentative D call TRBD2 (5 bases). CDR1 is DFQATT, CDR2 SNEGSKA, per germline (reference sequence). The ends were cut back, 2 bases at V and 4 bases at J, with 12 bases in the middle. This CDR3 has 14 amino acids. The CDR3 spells CSARPRLSYNEQFF. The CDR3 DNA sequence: TGCAGTGCTAGACCCCGACTATCATACAATGAGCAGTTCTTC.

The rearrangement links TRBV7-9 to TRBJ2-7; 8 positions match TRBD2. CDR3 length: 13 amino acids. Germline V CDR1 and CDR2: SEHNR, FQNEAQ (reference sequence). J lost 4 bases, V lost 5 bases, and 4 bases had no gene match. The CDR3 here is CASSTGGGYEQYF. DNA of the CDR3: TGTGCCAGCAGCACCGGGGGGGGATACGAGCAGTACTTC.

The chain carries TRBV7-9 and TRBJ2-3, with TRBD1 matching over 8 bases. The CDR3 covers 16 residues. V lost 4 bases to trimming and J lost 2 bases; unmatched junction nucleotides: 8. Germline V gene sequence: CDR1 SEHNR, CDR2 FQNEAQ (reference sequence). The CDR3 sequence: CASSSRTGRATDTQYF. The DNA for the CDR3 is TGTGCCAGCAGCTCGCGGACAGGGCGGGCCACAGATACGCAGTATTTT.

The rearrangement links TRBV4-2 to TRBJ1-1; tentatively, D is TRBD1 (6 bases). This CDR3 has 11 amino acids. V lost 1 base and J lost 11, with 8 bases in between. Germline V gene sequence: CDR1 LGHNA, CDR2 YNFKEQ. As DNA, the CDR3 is TGTGCCAGCAGCCAAGGGGGGCCGGCTTTCTTT. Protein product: CASSQGGPAFF.

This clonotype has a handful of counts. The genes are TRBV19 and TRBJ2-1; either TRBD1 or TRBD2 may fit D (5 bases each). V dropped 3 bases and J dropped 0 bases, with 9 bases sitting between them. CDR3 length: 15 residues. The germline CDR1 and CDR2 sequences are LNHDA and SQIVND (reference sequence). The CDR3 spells CASSMGPSSYNEQFF. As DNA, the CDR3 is TGTGCCAGTAGTATGGGACCCAGCTCCTACAATGAGCAGTTCTTC.